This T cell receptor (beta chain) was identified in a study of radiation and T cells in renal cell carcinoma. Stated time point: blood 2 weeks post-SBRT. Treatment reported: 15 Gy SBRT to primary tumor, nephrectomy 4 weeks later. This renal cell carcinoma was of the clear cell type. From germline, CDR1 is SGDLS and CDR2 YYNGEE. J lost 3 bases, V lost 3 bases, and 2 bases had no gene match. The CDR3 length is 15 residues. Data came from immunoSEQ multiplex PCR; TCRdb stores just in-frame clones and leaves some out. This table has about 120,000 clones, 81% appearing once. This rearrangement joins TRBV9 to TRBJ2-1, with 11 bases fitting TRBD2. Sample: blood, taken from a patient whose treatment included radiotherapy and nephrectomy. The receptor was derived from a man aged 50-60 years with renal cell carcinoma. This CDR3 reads CASSATSGSYNEQFF. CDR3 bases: TGTGCCAGCAGCGCAACTAGCGGGAGCTACAATGAGCAGTTCTTC. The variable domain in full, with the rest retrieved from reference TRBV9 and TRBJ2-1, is DSGVTQTPKHLITATGQRVTLRCSPRSGDLSVYWYQQSLDQGLQFLIQYYNGEERAKGNILERFSAQQFPDLHSELNLSSLELGDSALYFCASSATSGSYNEQFFGPGTRLTVL.